This T cell receptor beta chain was identified in a study of blood T cell repertoires in COVID-19. Study as a whole: Specimens from acute and convalescent COVID-19 originated in the United States, Italy and Spain. The analysed material was cDNA or gDNA that came from T cells, B-cell-depleted T cells, or PBMCs.

Authors' methods: Using reference gene primer amplification, nucleated cell counts were estimated. Here immunoSEQ multiplex PCR was the method, and the copy in TCRdb shows in-frame clones only, minus some. The DNA was the basis for D and trimming; V, J and clone size are from that table. The sample yields 15,000 to 20,000 clones, around 92% seen once. Source material: peripheral blood. The sequence was collected from a human donor in a cohort sampled during active COVID-19.

Here the CDR3 DNA reads TGTGCCAGCAGCTTGGCGGGGGGGCGCGACACCGGGGAGCTGTTTTTT. Translating it yields CASSLAGGRDTGELFF. The chain employs TRBV5-4 and TRBJ2-2; 8 bases align to TRBD2. Unmatched junction bases numbered 4, after V lost 0 bases and J lost 3 bases. Germline values: CDR1 SGHNT, CDR2 YYREEE (reference sequence). The CDR3 runs to 16 residues.